A single sample gave rise to the 32 T cell receptor beta chains below, sequenced in a study of T cell repertoires in cytomegalovirus infection. No cognate antigen is known for these TCRs. TCRdb analysed the reads with MiXCR anew, one entry per CDR3 protein. The table has about 120,000 distinct CDR3 sequences, 30% to 35% seen once. The sample here was CD8+ T cells from cultured PBMCs, taken from culture after CMV antigen stimulation. These receptors all stem from a human donor in good health (CMV status not recorded). Some clones in this sample may be carry-over from other donors' samples.

This clonotype was seen a handful of times. The V and J genes are TRBV7-3 and TRBJ2-1; D may be TRBD1 (6 bases). Germline CDR1 reads SGHTA; CDR2 reads FQGTGA. The CDR3 has 14 amino acids. The V gene lost 5 bases and the J gene lost 8 bases, with 16 bases spanning the gap. CDR3 residues: CASSPRDNVDEQFF. The CDR3 DNA is TGTGCCAGCAGCCCACGGGACAATGTCGATGAGCAGTTCTTC.

The chain joins TRBV12-3 or TRBV12-4 to TRBJ2-3, with D unclear. The germline V and J ends were trimmed by 5 bases and 1 base, with 16 bases remaining between them. The CDR3 is 16 amino acids. The CDR3 reads CASSPYPVSRTDTQYF. For the CDR3, the DNA is TGTGCCAGCAGTCCATACCCCGTCTCTCGCACAGATACGCAGTATTTT.

The chain carries TRBV28 and TRBJ2-1; 7 bases are a match to TRBD2. V lost 8 bases, J lost 9 bases, and 7 bases stayed unmatched. The CDR3 totals 12 residues. Germline V gene sequence: CDR1 MDHEN, CDR2 SYDVKM. The CDR3 region has the DNA TGTGCCAGCGCCTACCCTAGCGGTGAGCAGTTCTTC. Its protein is CASAYPSGEQFF.

The chain links TRBV24-1 to TRBJ2-5, with 8 bases matching TRBD2. There are 19 residues in the CDR3. CDR1 is KGHDR and CDR2 is SFDVKD in the germline V gene. V dropped 3 bases and J dropped 3; count of bases not matched to a gene: 17. CDR3 loop: CATSDPGDGQGAGEETQYF. CDR3 DNA sequence: TGTGCCACCAGTGATCCCGGGGATGGTCAAGGAGCGGGGGAAGAGACCCAGTACTTC.

This chain links TRBV12-3 or TRBV12-4 with TRBJ1-2; a possible D gene is TRBD1 (6 bases). The CDR3 loop spans 15 amino acids. Trimming took off 6 bases at V and 5 bases at J, with 19 bases between the two ends. In DNA form, the CDR3 reads TGTGCCAGCAGACGAGCCGGACAGAGACCGTATGGCTACACCTTC. It specifies CASRRAGQRPYGYTF.

This chain joins TRBV7-9 and TRBJ1-1; unclear D gene. This CDR3 has 12 residues. Germline V CDR1 and CDR2: SEHNR, FQNEAQ (reference sequence). Trimming took off 4 bases at V and 9 bases at J, with 12 bases between the two ends. CDR3 DNA: TGTGCCAGCAGCTATACAGCGGTGAAAGCTTTCTTT. Its protein product is CASSYTAVKAFF.

The V call is TRBV7-6, the J call TRBJ2-7, with 10 bases fitting TRBD1. This CDR3 is built from 14 residues. With 5 bases clipped from V and 6 bases from J, the junction kept 7 bases outside the gene matches. Germline CDR1 reads SGHVS; CDR2 reads FNYEAQ. The CDR3 region has the DNA TGTGCCAGCAGCCCCAGGACAGGGGGGATCGAGCAGTACTTC. It yields the protein CASSPRTGGIEQYF.

CDR3 amino acids: CASSSRQASSYNSPLHF. CDR3 nucleotide sequence: TGTGCCAGCAGTTCCAGACAGGCGAGCTCCTATAATTCACCCCTCCACTTT. This chain uses TRBV6-5 with TRBJ1-6; the D gene is possibly TRBD1 (6 bases). This CDR3 region has 17 residues. Trimming stripped 4 bases from V and 0 bases from J, with 13 bases between. CDR1 is MNHEY, CDR2 SVGAGI, per germline.

This clonotype was seen a handful of times. The V and J genes are TRBV7-9 and TRBJ2-3, with 7 bases lining up with TRBD2. After removal of 2 bases from V and 2 bases from J, the junction contained 7 bases not matched to a gene. The V gene's germline CDR1 is SEHNR and CDR2 FQNEAQ (reference sequence). The CDR3 contains 16 residues. The CDR3 region is CASSLTPAGDTDTQYF. The DNA for the CDR3 is TGTGCCAGCAGCTTAACGCCTGCGGGGGACACAGATACGCAGTATTTT.

The chain has TRBV5-4 and TRBJ2-7, with TRBD1 identical over 9 bases. This CDR3 is built from 16 residues. Trimming removed 4 bases from V and 1 base from J; junction bases left unmatched: 9. From germline, CDR1 is SGHNT and CDR2 YYREEE (reference sequence). CDR3 amino acids: CASSAKQGAGSYEQYF. The CDR3 DNA follows: TGTGCCAGCAGCGCGAAACAGGGGGCTGGGTCCTACGAGCAGTACTTC.

The rearrangement joins TRBV28 to TRBJ2-7; D is possibly TRBD1 (5 bases). The CDR3 runs to 14 residues. V was cut by 3 bases and J by 0 bases, with 9 bases left in between. CDR1 and CDR2 (germline): MDHEN, SYDVKM. The DNA for the CDR3 is TGTGCCAGCAGTTTCCAGGGTCTCTCCTACGAGCAGTACTTC. Its protein product is CASSFQGLSYEQYF. Based on the CDR3 plus reference TRBV28 and TRBJ2-7, the full variable domain is DVKVTQSSRYLVKRTGEKVFLECVQDMDHENMFWYRQDPGLGLRLIYFSYDVKMKEKGDIPEGYSVSREKKERFSLILESASTNQTSMYLCASSFQGLSYEQYFGPGTRLTVT.

This chain joins TRBV6-1 and TRBJ2-3; 11 nucleotides match TRBD2. Trimming cost V 2 bases and J 1 base; bases outside gene matches: 5. This CDR3 is built from 17 residues. CDR1 and CDR2 from the germline V gene are MNHNS and SASEGT. For the CDR3, the DNA is TGTGCCAGCAGTGAAATAGCGGGGGGGCGCGGCACAGATACGCAGTATTTT. As protein: CASSEIAGGRGTDTQYF.

The chain couples TRBV7-6 to TRBJ1-6; no reliable D call. The CDR3 has 14 amino acids. CDR1 and CDR2 from the germline V gene are SGHVS and FNYEAQ. Deletions cut 1 base from V and 10 bases from J, with 11 bases between. CDR3 sequence: CASSLGGSESPLHF. The DNA of the CDR3 is TGTGCCAGCAGCTTAGGAGGGAGTGAGTCACCCCTCCACTTT.

The chain uses TRBV27 and TRBJ2-1; perhaps TRBD1 as D (6 bases). The CDR3 consists of 18 residues. Germline V gene data show CDR1 as MNHEY and CDR2 as SMNVEV (reference sequence). Trimming stripped 1 base from V and 2 bases from J, with 18 bases between. As DNA, the CDR3 is TGTGCCAGCAGTTTATTTCGGTGGGGGCAGGTTACCTACAATGAGCAGTTCTTC. Protein sequence: CASSLFRWGQVTYNEQFF.

The V call is TRBV4-1, the J call TRBJ1-6; D unclear. The V end was cut by 3 bases, the J end by 10 bases, with 19 bases between. Germline V gives CDR1 MGHRA, CDR2 YSYEKL. The CDR3 spans 16 residues. For the CDR3, the DNA is TGCGCCAGCAGCCATGTAGCCGCCGTGGGTAGATCACCCCTCCACTTT. Translation gives CASSHVAAVGRSPLHF.

The J gene is TRBJ2-3, the V gene TRBV6-5; D not certain. The germline V gene has CDR1 MNHEY and CDR2 SVGAGI. The CDR3 contains 15 residues. V lost 0 bases and J 2 bases, leaving 9 bases between the germline ends. The CDR3 spells CASSYSKELTDTQYF. For the CDR3, the DNA is TGTGCCAGCAGTTACTCGAAAGAACTCACAGATACGCAGTATTTT.

This clonotype was found a few times. The chain carries TRBV4-1 and TRBJ2-6, with a tentative D call TRBD1 (6 bases). The germline gives CDR1 MGHRA, CDR2 YSYEKL. V gave up 3 bases and J gave up 0 bases, with 15 bases separating them. This CDR3 is 18 amino acids long. The CDR3 sequence: CASSHRTDTSSGANVLTF. Written as DNA, the CDR3 is TGCGCCAGCAGCCATAGGACAGATACCTCCTCTGGGGCCAACGTCCTGACTTTC.

This clonotype occurred a few times. The rearrangement links TRBV2 to TRBJ2-5, with 7 nucleotides matching TRBD1. Trimming removed 6 bases from V and 0 bases from J; junction bases left unmatched: 4. In germline, CDR1 is SNHLY, CDR2 FYNNEI. The CDR3 consists of 14 residues. The DNA of the CDR3 is TGTGCCAGCAGGGCGACAGGGTACCAAGAGACCCAGTACTTC. This gives the protein CASRATGYQETQYF. The complete variable domain, with remaining parts taken from reference TRBV2 and TRBJ2-5, reads EPEVTQTPSHQVTQMGQEVILRCVPISNHLYFYWYRQILGQKVEFLVSFYNNEISEKSEIFDDQFSVERPDGSNFTLKIRSTKLEDSAMYFCASRATGYQETQYFGPGTRLLVL.

The chain couples TRBV19 to TRBJ2-5; perhaps TRBD2 as D (6 bases). This CDR3 is built from 13 residues. The germline V gene encodes CDR1 LNHDA and CDR2 SQIVND (reference sequence). V was clipped by 7 bases and J by 2 bases, with 11 bases between them. CDR3 residues: CASNSGTQETQYF. Written as DNA, the CDR3 is TGTGCCAGTAATTCAGGGACTCAAGAGACCCAGTACTTC.

This clonotype was recorded at least ten times. V is TRBV7-2 and J is TRBJ1-2; D ambiguous. CDR3 length: 14 residues. Germline V gives CDR1 SGHTA, CDR2 FQGNSA. V lost 5 bases and J 0 bases, leaving 10 bases between the germline ends. CDR3 region: CASSLYRSNYGYTF. As DNA, the CDR3 is TGTGCCAGCAGCCTTTATCGCTCTAACTATGGCTACACCTTC.

The chain employs TRBV4-1 and TRBJ2-2; D gene unclear. V dropped 4 bases and J dropped 1 base, with 7 bases sitting between them. There are 14 residues in the CDR3. Germline CDR1 reads MGHRA; CDR2 reads YSYEKL. The DNA of the CDR3 is TGCGCCAGCAGCCCAAAACTGAACACCGGGGAGCTGTTTTTT. Amino acids: CASSPKLNTGELFF.

V gene TRBV29-1 combines with J gene TRBJ2-1; tentatively, D is TRBD1 or TRBD2 (5 bases each). The V end was cut by 4 bases, the J end by 8 bases, with 15 bases between. The CDR3 runs 13 residues. Germline CDR1 is SQVTM and CDR2 is ANQGSEA. The CDR3 nucleotides read TGCAGCGTTGGCCGGGGCGGAGGCGATGAGCAGTTCTTC. Amino acid sequence: CSVGRGGGDEQFF.

V is TRBV5-1 and J is TRBJ1-2; 8 nucleotides match TRBD1. V gave up 4 bases and J gave up 7 bases; unmatched junction bases: 6. CDR1 and CDR2 (germline): SGHRS, YFSETQ. There are 13 residues in the CDR3. The CDR3 here is CASSGGQGPGYTF. The CDR3 nucleotides are TGCGCCAGCAGCGGCGGACAGGGTCCTGGCTACACCTTC.

The gene calls are TRBV28 and TRBJ1-5; D unresolved. The V gene lost 6 bases and the J gene lost 5 bases, with 11 bases spanning the gap. The CDR3 loop spans 13 amino acids. Germline CDR1 reads MDHEN; CDR2 reads SYDVKM. The DNA of the CDR3 is TGTGCCAGCAGCGAGACCGGATATCAGCCCCAGCATTTT. Protein: CASSETGYQPQHF.

The chain is built from TRBV6-5 and TRBJ2-2; a possible D gene is TRBD1 (6 bases). This CDR3 region has 17 residues. Germline assignment: CDR1 MNHEY and CDR2 SVGAGI. V lost 6 bases, J lost 5 bases, and 22 bases lay in between. The CDR3 DNA reads as TGTGCCAGCAGCCTAGCCCGGGTGCCTAGGGGGACCGGGGAGCTGTTTTTT. This gives the protein CASSLARVPRGTGELFF.

This clonotype was recorded many times. J is TRBJ2-7 and V is TRBV6-2 or TRBV6-3; 7 nucleotides align to TRBD2. The CDR3 extends over 13 amino acids. Germline CDR1 MNHEY, CDR2 SVGEGT. V lost 6 bases and J lost 3; bases outside the gene matches: 5. CDR3 nucleotide sequence: TGTGCCAGCAGACCATGGGAGGGCTACGAGCAGTACTTC. The encoded protein is CASRPWEGYEQYF.

The V call is TRBV7-2, the J call TRBJ2-7; the D gene is possibly TRBD1 (5 bases). The germline V and J ends were trimmed by 0 bases and 0 bases, with 9 bases remaining between them. The germline gives CDR1 SGHTA, CDR2 FQGNSA. This CDR3 is 15 amino acids long. Written as DNA, the CDR3 is TGTGCCAGCAGCTTAGCGGACACTCACTCCTACGAGCAGTACTTC. Amino acids: CASSLADTHSYEQYF.

This clonotype occurred many times. The rearrangement uses TRBV7-2 and TRBJ2-1; D is uncertain. The CDR3 consists of 12 residues. CDR1 is SGHTA and CDR2 is FQGNSA in the germline V gene. Trimming cost V 1 base and J 7 bases, with 5 bases left between them. The DNA of the CDR3 is TGTGCCAGCAGCTTAGGACTGAATGAGCAGTTCTTC. Translating it yields CASSLGLNEQFF.

This clonotype came up a few times. The chain couples TRBV6-2 or TRBV6-3 to TRBJ2-1; D gene ambiguous. CDR3 length equals 12 residues. Trimming stripped 1 base from V and 9 bases from J, with 7 bases between. Germline values: CDR1 MNHEY, CDR2 SVGEGT. The chain's CDR3 is CASSYFTGEQFF. CDR3 nucleotide sequence: TGTGCCAGCAGTTACTTTACTGGTGAGCAGTTCTTC.

This clonotype was counted at least ten times. The rearrangement uses TRBV7-8 and TRBJ1-5; 9 bases line up with TRBD1. Germline CDR1 and CDR2: SGHVS and FQNEAQ. J was trimmed by 7 bases and V by 4 bases; bases with no gene match: 5. This CDR3 has 14 residues. In DNA, the CDR3 is TGTGCCAGCAGCTACCGACAGGGGGTACAGCCCCAGCATTTT. This gives the protein CASSYRQGVQPQHF.

This clonotype has only a few counts. The rearrangement uses TRBV7-9 and TRBJ2-5, with 9 bases fitting TRBD1. CDR1 and CDR2 (germline): SEHNR, FQNEAQ (reference sequence). The CDR3 has 14 residues. V lost 5 bases to trimming and J lost 5 bases; unmatched junction nucleotides: 6. As DNA, the CDR3 is TGTGCCAGCAGCGTGACCGGGACAGGGGAGACCCAGTACTTC. It is translated as CASSVTGTGETQYF. Full variable domain (remainder filled in from reference TRBV7-9 and TRBJ2-5): DTGVSQNPRHKITKRGQNVTFRCDPISEHNRLYWYRQTLGQGPEFLTYFQNEAQLEKSRLLSDRFSAERPKGSFSTLEIQRTEQGDSAMYLCASSVTGTGETQYFGPGTRLLVL.

The chain is built from TRBV7-9 and TRBJ2-7; 7 bases are a match to TRBD1. J lost 6 bases, V lost 5 bases, and 4 bases had no gene match. Germline lookup yields CDR1 SEHNR and CDR2 FQNEAQ (reference sequence). CDR3 length equals 12 residues. The CDR3 reads CASSPTGAEQYF. CDR3 coding DNA: TGTGCCAGCAGCCCTACAGGGGCCGAGCAGTACTTC.